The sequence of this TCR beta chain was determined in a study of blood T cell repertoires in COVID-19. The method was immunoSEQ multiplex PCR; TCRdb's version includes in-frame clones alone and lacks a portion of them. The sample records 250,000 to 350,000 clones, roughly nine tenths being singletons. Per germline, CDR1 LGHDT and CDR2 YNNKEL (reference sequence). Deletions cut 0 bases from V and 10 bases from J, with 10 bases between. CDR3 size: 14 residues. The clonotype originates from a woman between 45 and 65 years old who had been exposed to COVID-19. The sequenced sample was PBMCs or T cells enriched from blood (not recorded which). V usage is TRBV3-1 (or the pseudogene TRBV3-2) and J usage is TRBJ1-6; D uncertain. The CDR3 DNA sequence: TGTGCCAGCAGCCAAGATATCGGAGGGTCACCCCTCCACTTT. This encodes CASSQDIGGSPLHF.